This T cell receptor beta chain was observed in a study of radiotherapy plus CTLA-4 blockade in lung cancer. In chemo-refractory metastatic non-small-cell lung cancer, patients got ipilimumab CTLA-4 blockade together with focal radiation. Assay: immunoSEQ multiplex PCR; the TCRdb copy retains only in-frame clones and omits some. Counted here are roughly 69,000 clones, roughly 76% occurring once; the ten biggest clones make up approximately 15%. This CDR3 is 15 amino acids long. Trimming removed 4 bases from V and 4 bases from J; junction bases left unmatched: 8. Germline V gives CDR1 LNHDA, CDR2 SQIVND (reference sequence).

Sequencing used peripheral blood, obtained from a patient treated with radiotherapy plus ipilimumab. This sequence originates from a human donor with non-small cell lung cancer whose response to radiotherapy plus ipilimumab could not be evaluated. Some clones in this sample may be carry-over from other donors' samples. The chain couples TRBV19 to TRBJ2-5, with 8 nucleotides matching TRBD1. The CDR3 is CASSTIGQGGETQYF. The CDR3 bases are TGTGCCAGTAGTACCATCGGACAGGGAGGAGAGACCCAGTACTTC. Full variable domain (rest looked up from reference TRBV19 and TRBJ2-5): DGGITQSPKYLFRKEGQNVTLSCEQNLNHDAMYWYRQDPGQGLRLIYYSQIVNDFQKGDIAEGYSVSREKKESFPLTVTSAQKNPTAFYLCASSTIGQGGETQYFGPGTRLLVL.